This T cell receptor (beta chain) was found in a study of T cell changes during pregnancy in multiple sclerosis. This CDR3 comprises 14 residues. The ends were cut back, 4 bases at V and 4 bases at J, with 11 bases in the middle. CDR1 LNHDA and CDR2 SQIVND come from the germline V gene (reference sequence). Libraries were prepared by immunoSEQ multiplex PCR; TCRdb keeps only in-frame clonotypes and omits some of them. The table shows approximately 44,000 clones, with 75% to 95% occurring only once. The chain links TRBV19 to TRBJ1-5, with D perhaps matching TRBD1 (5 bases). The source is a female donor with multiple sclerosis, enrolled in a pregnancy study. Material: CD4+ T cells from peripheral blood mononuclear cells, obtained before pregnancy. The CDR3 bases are TGTGCCAGTAGTAGGGGGGGTCTGAATCAGCCCCAGCATTTT. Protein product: CASSRGGLNQPQHF.